The entry that follows covers one T cell receptor (beta chain) sequence. Its antigen is unknown. V was trimmed by 3 bases and J by 3 bases, leaving 21 bases between them. Germline V CDR1 and CDR2: ENHRY, SYGVKD. The CDR3 consists of 18 residues. Unique molecular identifiers had been added to the TCR beta cDNA libraries. TCRdb re-called the PCR reads through MiXCR, storing one row per CDR3 protein. The sample records approximately 630,000 distinct CDR3 sequences, 55% to 60% being singletons. These data originate in a study of post-analysis software for immune sequencing data. Findings and caveats of the study: TRBV5-6, TRBV5-1 and TRBV20-1 were among roughly 5 TRBV segments more frequent in patients than controls. In multiple sclerosis, normalized Chao1 diversity was significantly below that of controls.

V gene TRBV10-3 combines with J gene TRBJ2-1; D might be TRBD1 or TRBD2, each matching 5 bases. Sequencing was performed on blood. The clonotype was recovered from a girl under 10 years old with multiple sclerosis. The CDR3 DNA is TGTGCCATCAGTGAAGCCATAAACCGGGACGGAGACTACAATGAGCAGTTCTTC. Translated, it gives CAISEAINRDGDYNEQFF.